The rows below give T cell receptor beta chains drawn from one sample of a study of blood T cell repertoires in COVID-19. Clones were read by immunoSEQ multiplex PCR, and TCRdb kept only the in-frame ones, dropping some. The sample lists about 210,000 clones; 80% to 90% were seen once. The sample was peripheral blood. The receptors shown here come from a woman aged 45-60 years with active or convalescent COVID-19. CDR3s include the opening cysteine and the closing phenylalanine or tryptophan. D genes are given only for firm matches. Clone size is not always given. Where it is, it says once, few, many or a class for expanded clones.

j_call clone_size d_call v_call cdr3_nt cdr3_aa
TRBJ1-1 . . TRBV27 TGTGCCAGCAGGACCAGGGGCGCCGGAAACACTGAAGCTTTCTTT CASRTRGAGNTEAFF
TRBJ2-7 . . TRBV3-1/TRBV3-2 TGTGCCAGCAGCCCCCCACCGGGACTCTACTCCTACGAGCAGTACTTC CASSPPPGLYSYEQYF
TRBJ1-3 . . TRBV2 TGTGCCAGCAGTCGCGACAGCGGAAACACCATATATTTT CASSRDSGNTIYF
TRBJ2-5 . . TRBV11-2 TGTGCCAGCAGCTCCAGGGCGTCCGTAGAGACCCAGTACTTC CASSSRASVETQYF
TRBJ2-5 . . TRBV7-9 TGTGCCAGCAGTCGGGGGGCGATTGAAGAGACCCAGTACTTC CASSRGAIEETQYF
TRBJ2-5 . . TRBV19 TGTGCCAGTAGTATAAGGGGAGGAGAGACCCAGTACTTC CASSIRGGETQYF
TRBJ1-6 once . TRBV7-9 TGTGCCAGCAGCTTAGCGCTGGCAGGGGTTAATTCACCCCTCCACTTT CASSLALAGVNSPLHF
TRBJ2-3 . TRBD1 TRBV6-5 TGTGCCAGCATCGACAGGGCTACAGATACGCAGTATTTT CASIDRATDTQYF
TRBJ1-1 . . TRBV5-1 TGCGCCAGCAGCTTGAGCGGGGGTCATCTGAACACTGAAGCTTTCTTT CASSLSGGHLNTEAFF
TRBJ2-7 few TRBD2 TRBV7-9 TGTGCCAGCAGCTTGTTCAGCGGGAATTGGGCGAGGGAGCAGTACTTC CASSLFSGNWAREQYF
TRBJ2-3 . TRBD1 TRBV2 TGTGCCAGCAGTCGGACAGGACGCACAGATACGCAGTATTTT CASSRTGRTDTQYF
TRBJ2-5 . TRBD2 TRBV4-1 TGCGCCAGCAGCCAAGAAGGGACTAGCGGGGGAAAGACCCAGTACTTC CASSQEGTSGGKTQYF
TRBJ2-2 . . TRBV29-1 TGCAGCGGTGGAGGGGGCGTAGGTACCGGGGAGCTGTTTTTT CSGGGGVGTGELFF
TRBJ2-5 . TRBD2 TRBV11-2 TGTGCCAGCAGTTGGACTAGGAGGGAGACCCAGTACTTC CASSWTRRETQYF
TRBJ2-2 . . TRBV5-1 TGCGCCAGCAGCTTGGGGCAGTTCACCGGGGAGCTGTTTTTT CASSLGQFTGELFF
TRBJ1-4 once . TRBV27 TGTGCCAGCAGTTTGACAGTTAATGAAAAACTGTTTTTT CASSLTVNEKLFF
TRBJ2-1 . TRBD2 TRBV19 TGTGCCAGTAGTTTACGGACTAGCGGGACCTACAATGAGCAGTTCTTC CASSLRTSGTYNEQFF
TRBJ1-4 . . TRBV11-2 TGTGCCAGCAGACCAGGACAGTCATTTGAAAAACTGTTTTTT CASRPGQSFEKLFF
TRBJ1-5 . . TRBV7-9 TGTGCCAGCAGTAGAACGCAGGGTAATCAGCCCCAGCATTTT CASSRTQGNQPQHF
TRBJ1-2 . TRBD1 TRBV9 TGTGCCAGCAGCCCCCAGGACAGGCCGTATGGCTACACCTTC CASSPQDRPYGYTF
TRBJ1-1 once . TRBV4-1 TGCGCCAGCAGCCAAGAAAGGCGGGCCACTGAAGCTTTCTTT CASSQERRATEAFF
TRBJ2-7 . TRBD2 TRBV19 TGTGCCAGTAGTACCGGGACTAGGGTGGGCTCCTACGAGCAGTACTTC CASSTGTRVGSYEQYF
TRBJ1-2 . TRBD1 TRBV7-8 TGTGCCAGCAGCTTAGCCTCCTACGACAGGGGCGCCGGCGGCTACACCTTC CASSLASYDRGAGGYTF
TRBJ1-5 . . TRBV19 TGTGCCAGTAGTATACAGGCAGGTCAGCCCCAGCATTTT CASSIQAGQPQHF
TRBJ2-3 . . TRBV11-3 TGTGCCAGCAGCTTAACTTCCAGCACAGATACGCAGTATTTT CASSLTSSTDTQYF
TRBJ2-7 few . TRBV30 TGTGCCTGGAGTCGACATGACTACGAGCAGTACTTC CAWSRHDYEQYF
TRBJ2-7 . . TRBV24-1 TGTGCCACCAGTGATGAAACTGCGCCCTACGAGCAGTACTTC CATSDETAPYEQYF
TRBJ2-3 . TRBD2 TRBV6-4 TGTGCCAGCAGTGACTCCAGCGGGACGGGCACAGATACGCAGTATTTT CASSDSSGTGTDTQYF
TRBJ2-3 . TRBD2 TRBV9 TGTGCCAGCAGCCGAAAGCCAAGCAGCGGGAGCGGGGATCGTGCCACCACAGATACGCAGTATTTT CASSRKPSSGSGDRATTDTQYF
TRBJ2-3 once . TRBV4-1 TGCGCCAGCAGCCTGGGTGGAGGAACAGATACGCAGTATTTT CASSLGGGTDTQYF
TRBJ1-1 . . TRBV18 TGTGCCAGCTCAGTCAATGGGGGGACTGAAGCTTTCTTT CASSVNGGTEAFF
TRBJ2-1 . TRBD2 TRBV9 TGTGCCAGCAGCGTAGGAGGACTAGCGGGGAATGAGCAGTTCTTC CASSVGGLAGNEQFF
TRBJ1-2 . TRBD1 TRBV5-1 TGCGCCAGCAGCCCATCCCGGGGGGACAGGTCCTATGGCTACACCTTC CASSPSRGDRSYGYTF
TRBJ1-2 . . TRBV28 TGTGCCAGCAGTTCCCCTAACGGGAACTATGGCTACACCTTC CASSSPNGNYGYTF
TRBJ1-2 . . TRBV6-5 TGTGCCAGCTGGGCCCTGTCAAGAATTGGCTACACCTTC CASWALSRIGYTF
TRBJ2-5 . TRBD1 TRBV15 TGTGCCACCAGCAGGCGGACAGGGGAGAGGGGAGAGACCCAGTACTTC CATSRRTGERGETQYF
TRBJ2-3 . TRBD1 TRBV24-1 TGTGCCACCAGTGATTTGGGAAGGGACAGTTCTAGCACAGATACGCAGTATTTT CATSDLGRDSSSTDTQYF
TRBJ2-7 . TRBD2 TRBV29-1 TGCAGCGTCGCTCCGGCTAGCGGGAGTCCCGAGCAGTACTTC CSVAPASGSPEQYF
TRBJ1-5 . TRBD1 TRBV10-2 TGCGCCAGCCGACAGGGGGGTCAGCCCCAGCATTTT CASRQGGQPQHF
TRBJ1-6 . . TRBV12-3/TRBV12-4 TGTGCCAGCAGGTGGCGGGCGGATTCACCCCTCCACTTT CASRWRADSPLHF
TRBJ2-4 . . TRBV15 TGTGCCACCAGCCCCCTGGGGACACCTATAGCCAAAAACATTCAGTACTTC CATSPLGTPIAKNIQYF
TRBJ1-2 . . TRBV24-1 TGTGCCACCAGTGCCCCGCTAGGCGGCTACACCTTC CATSAPLGGYTF
TRBJ1-6 . TRBD1 TRBV19 TGTGCCAGTAGTCGACAGGGGCCAGACCCTTCGAGCCTCCACTTT CASSRQGPDPSSLHF
TRBJ2-7 . TRBD2 TRBV6-1 TGTGCCAGCAGTGAGCCCGCTAGCGGGAGAGGCGAGCAGTACTTC CASSEPASGRGEQYF
TRBJ1-3 . . TRBV11-2 TGTGCCAGCAGCCCGCTAATCCAGACGGGCTCTGGAAACACCATATATTTT CASSPLIQTGSGNTIYF
TRBJ1-2 . TRBD1 TRBV24-1 TGTGCCACCAGTGATGGGACAGTACCTAACTATGGCTACACCTTC CATSDGTVPNYGYTF
TRBJ1-5 . TRBD1 TRBV30 TGTGCCTGGACAGACAGGGCCGATCAGCCCCAGCATTTT CAWTDRADQPQHF
TRBJ2-5 . TRBD2 TRBV7-9 TGTGCCAGCAGCCCGGGGGGGGCAGAGACCCAGTACTTC CASSPGGAETQYF
TRBJ2-5 . TRBD1 TRBV7-7 TGTGCCAGCAGCTTAGGAGGGGGCGGGGAGACCCAGTACTTC CASSLGGGGETQYF
TRBJ2-1 once . TRBV28 TGTGCCACCTGGGGGAGACAGGGAGGCTACAATGAGCAGTTCTTC CATWGRQGGYNEQFF
TRBJ1-2 . TRBD1 TRBV19 TGTGCCACAGGGCGAGAGACAGGGGGATCTGGCTATGGCTACACCTTC CATGRETGGSGYGYTF
TRBJ1-3 once . TRBV12-3/TRBV12-4 TGTGCAAGCACGGGGTCTGGAAACACCATATATTTT CASTGSGNTIYF
TRBJ1-2 . TRBD1 TRBV2 TGTGCCAGCAGTACAGGGGCGGCGAGGGGCTACACCTTC CASSTGAARGYTF
TRBJ2-5 . TRBD1 TRBV5-1 TGCGCCAGCGCCTTCGGGACAGGGGGCCGGGAGACCCAGTACTTC CASAFGTGGRETQYF
TRBJ1-6 . TRBD1 TRBV19 TGTGCCAGTAGTCCGACAGGGGTCTATAATTCACCCCTCCACTTT CASSPTGVYNSPLHF
TRBJ2-7 . TRBD2 TRBV3-1/TRBV3-2 TGTGCCAGCAGCCAAGATGGGGGAGGGTACGAGCAGTACTTC CASSQDGGGYEQYF